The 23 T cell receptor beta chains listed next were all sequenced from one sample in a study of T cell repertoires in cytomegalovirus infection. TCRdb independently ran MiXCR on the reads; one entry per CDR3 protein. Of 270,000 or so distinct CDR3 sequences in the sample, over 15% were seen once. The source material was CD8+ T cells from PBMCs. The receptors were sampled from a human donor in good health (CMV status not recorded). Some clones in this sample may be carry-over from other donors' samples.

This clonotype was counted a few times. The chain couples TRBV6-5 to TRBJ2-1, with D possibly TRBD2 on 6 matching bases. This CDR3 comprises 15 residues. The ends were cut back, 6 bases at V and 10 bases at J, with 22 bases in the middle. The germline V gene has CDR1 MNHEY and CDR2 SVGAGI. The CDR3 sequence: CASRAEGVWFGEQFF. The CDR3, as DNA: TGTGCCAGCAGGGCGGAGGGTGTATGGTTTGGAGAGCAGTTCTTC.

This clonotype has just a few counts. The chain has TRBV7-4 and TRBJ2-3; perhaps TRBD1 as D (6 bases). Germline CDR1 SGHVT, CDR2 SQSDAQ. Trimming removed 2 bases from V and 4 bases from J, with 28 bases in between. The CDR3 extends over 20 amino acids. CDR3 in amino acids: CASSLQGGEINRLEADTQYF. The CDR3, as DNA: TGTGCCAGCAGCTTACAAGGGGGAGAAATAAACCGATTGGAAGCAGATACGCAGTATTTT.

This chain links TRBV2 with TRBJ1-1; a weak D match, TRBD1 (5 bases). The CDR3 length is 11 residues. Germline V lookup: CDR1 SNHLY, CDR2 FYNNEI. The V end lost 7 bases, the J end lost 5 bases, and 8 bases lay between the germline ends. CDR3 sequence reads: CASISGTEAFF. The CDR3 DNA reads TGTGCCAGCATATCAGGGACTGAAGCTTTCTTT.

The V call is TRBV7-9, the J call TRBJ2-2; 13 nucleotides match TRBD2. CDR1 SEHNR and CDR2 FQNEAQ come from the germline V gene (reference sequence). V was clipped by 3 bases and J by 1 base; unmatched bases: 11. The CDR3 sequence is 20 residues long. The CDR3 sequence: CASSLLTSGGNFGNTGELFF. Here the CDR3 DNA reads TGTGCCAGCAGCTTGCTGACTAGCGGGGGGAACTTCGGGAACACCGGGGAGCTGTTTTTT.

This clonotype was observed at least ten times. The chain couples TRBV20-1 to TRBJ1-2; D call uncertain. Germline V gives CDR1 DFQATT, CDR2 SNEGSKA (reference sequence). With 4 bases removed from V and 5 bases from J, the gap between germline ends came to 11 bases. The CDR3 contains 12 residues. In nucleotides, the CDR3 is TGCAGTGCTAAGGGCCCGGGGTATGGCTACACCTTC. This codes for CSAKGPGYGYTF.

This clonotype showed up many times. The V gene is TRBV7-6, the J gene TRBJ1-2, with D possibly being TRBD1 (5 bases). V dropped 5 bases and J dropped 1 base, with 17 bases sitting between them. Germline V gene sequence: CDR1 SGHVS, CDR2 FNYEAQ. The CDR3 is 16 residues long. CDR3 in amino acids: CASSLKSGGDNYGYTF. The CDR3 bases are TGTGCCAGCAGCCTTAAATCGGGAGGGGATAACTATGGCTACACCTTC. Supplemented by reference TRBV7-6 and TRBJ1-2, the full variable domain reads GAGVSQSPRYKVTKRGQDVALRCDPISGHVSLYWYRQALGQGPEFLTYFNYEAQQDKSGLPNDRFSAERPEGSISTLTIQRTEQRDSAMYRCASSLKSGGDNYGYTFGSGTRLTVV.

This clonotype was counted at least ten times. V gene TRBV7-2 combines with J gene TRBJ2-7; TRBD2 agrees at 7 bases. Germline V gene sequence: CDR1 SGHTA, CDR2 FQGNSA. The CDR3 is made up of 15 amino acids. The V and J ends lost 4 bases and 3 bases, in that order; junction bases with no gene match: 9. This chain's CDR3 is CASSSASGDYYEQYF. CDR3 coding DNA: TGTGCCAGCAGCTCAGCAAGCGGGGATTACTACGAGCAGTACTTC.

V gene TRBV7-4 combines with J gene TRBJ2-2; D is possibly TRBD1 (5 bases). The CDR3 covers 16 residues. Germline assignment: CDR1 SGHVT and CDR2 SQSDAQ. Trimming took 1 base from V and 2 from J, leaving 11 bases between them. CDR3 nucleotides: TGTGCCAGCAGCTTAGTTCAGGGTTATAACACCGGGGAGCTGTTTTTT. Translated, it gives CASSLVQGYNTGELFF. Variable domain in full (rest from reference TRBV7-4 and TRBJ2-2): GAGVSQSPRYKVAKRGRDVALRCDSISGHVTLYWYRQTLGQGSEVLTYSQSDAQRDKSGRPSGRFSAERPERSVSTLKIQRTEQGDSAVYLCASSLVQGYNTGELFFGEGSRLTVL.

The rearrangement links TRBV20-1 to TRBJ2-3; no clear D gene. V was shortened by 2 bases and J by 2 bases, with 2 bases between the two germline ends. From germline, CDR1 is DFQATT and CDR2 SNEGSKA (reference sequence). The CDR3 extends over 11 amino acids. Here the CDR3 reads CSARYTDTQYF. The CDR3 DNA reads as TGCAGTGCTAGATACACAGATACGCAGTATTTT.

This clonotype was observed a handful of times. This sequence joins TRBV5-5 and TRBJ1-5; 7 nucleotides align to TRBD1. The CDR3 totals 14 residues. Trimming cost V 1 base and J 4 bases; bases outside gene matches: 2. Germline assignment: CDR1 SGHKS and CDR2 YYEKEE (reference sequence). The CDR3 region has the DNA TGTGCCAGCAGCTTGACGACAGGGAATCAGCCCCAGCATTTT. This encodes CASSLTTGNQPQHF.

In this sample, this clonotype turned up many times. In nucleotides, the CDR3 is TGTGCCAGCAGCTTAGTACCCGCGGGTGGGGGTTTTTCAGATACGCAGTATTTT. This codes for CASSLVPAGGGFSDTQYF. The chain uses TRBV7-2 and TRBJ2-3; TRBD1 or TRBD2 may be the D gene (5 bases each). This CDR3 is 18 amino acids long. V lost 1 base and J 4 bases, leaving 21 bases between the germline ends. The V gene's germline CDR1 is SGHTA and CDR2 FQGNSA.

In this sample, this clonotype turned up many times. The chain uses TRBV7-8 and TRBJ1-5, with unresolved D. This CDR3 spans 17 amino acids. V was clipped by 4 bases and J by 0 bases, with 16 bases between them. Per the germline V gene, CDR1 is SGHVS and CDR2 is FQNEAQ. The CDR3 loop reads CASSYSVSDYSNQPQHF. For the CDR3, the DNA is TGTGCCAGCAGCTACTCTGTTAGCGACTATAGCAATCAGCCCCAGCATTTT. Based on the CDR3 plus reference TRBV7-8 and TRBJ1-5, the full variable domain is GAGVSQSPRYKVAKRGQDVALRCDPISGHVSLFWYQQALGQGPEFLTYFQNEAQLDKSGLPSDRFFAERPEGSVSTLKIQRTQQEDSAVYLCASSYSVSDYSNQPQHFGDGTRLSIL.

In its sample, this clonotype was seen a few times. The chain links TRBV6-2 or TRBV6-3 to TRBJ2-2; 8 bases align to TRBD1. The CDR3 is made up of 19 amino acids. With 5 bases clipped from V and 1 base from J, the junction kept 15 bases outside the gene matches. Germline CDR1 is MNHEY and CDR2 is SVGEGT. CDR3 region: CASSPTSDRVSQNTGELFF. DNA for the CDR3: TGTGCCAGCAGTCCCACCTCGGACAGGGTATCACAGAACACCGGGGAGCTGTTTTTT.

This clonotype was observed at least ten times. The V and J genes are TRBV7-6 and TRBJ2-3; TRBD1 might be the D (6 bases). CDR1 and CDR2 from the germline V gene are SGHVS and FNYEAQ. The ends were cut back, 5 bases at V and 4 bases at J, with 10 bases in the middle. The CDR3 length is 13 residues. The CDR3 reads CASSLGQPDTQYF. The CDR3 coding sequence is TGTGCCAGCAGCCTAGGACAGCCAGATACGCAGTATTTT.

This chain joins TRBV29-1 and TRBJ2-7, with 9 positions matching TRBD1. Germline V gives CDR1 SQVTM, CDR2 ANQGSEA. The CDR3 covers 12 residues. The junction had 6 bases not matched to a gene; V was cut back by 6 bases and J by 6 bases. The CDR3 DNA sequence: TGCAGCGTGGGACAGGGACGTCGCGAGCAGTACTTC. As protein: CSVGQGRREQYF.

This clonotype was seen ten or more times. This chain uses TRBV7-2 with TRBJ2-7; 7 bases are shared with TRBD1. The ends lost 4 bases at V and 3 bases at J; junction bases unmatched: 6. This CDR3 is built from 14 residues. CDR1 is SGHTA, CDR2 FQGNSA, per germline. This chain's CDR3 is CASSWGTESYEQYF. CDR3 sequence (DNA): TGTGCCAGCAGCTGGGGGACAGAGAGCTACGAGCAGTACTTC. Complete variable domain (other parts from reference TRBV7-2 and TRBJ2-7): GAGVSQSPSNKVTEKGKDVELRCDPISGHTALYWYRQSLGQGLEFLIYFQGNSAPDKSGLPSDRFSAERTGGSVSTLTIQRTQQEDSAVYLCASSWGTESYEQYFGPGTRLTVT.

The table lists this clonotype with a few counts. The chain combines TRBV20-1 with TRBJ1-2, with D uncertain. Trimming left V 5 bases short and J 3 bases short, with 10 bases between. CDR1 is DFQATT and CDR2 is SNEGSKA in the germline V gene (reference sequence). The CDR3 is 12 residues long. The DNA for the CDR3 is TGCAGTGCTGACTGGCGGTACTATGGCTACACCTTC. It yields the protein CSADWRYYGYTF.

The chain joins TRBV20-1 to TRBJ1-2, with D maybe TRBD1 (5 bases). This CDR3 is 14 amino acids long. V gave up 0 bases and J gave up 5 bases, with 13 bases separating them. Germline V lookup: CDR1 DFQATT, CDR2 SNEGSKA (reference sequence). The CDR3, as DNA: TGCAGTGCTAGAGATGTCGGGGGTCCATATGGCTACACCTTC. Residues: CSARDVGGPYGYTF.

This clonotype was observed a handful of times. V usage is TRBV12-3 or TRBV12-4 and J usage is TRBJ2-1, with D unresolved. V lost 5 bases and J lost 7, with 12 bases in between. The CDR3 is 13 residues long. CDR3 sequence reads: CASSIPAGNEQFF. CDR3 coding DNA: TGTGCCAGCAGTATACCAGCTGGGAATGAGCAGTTCTTC.

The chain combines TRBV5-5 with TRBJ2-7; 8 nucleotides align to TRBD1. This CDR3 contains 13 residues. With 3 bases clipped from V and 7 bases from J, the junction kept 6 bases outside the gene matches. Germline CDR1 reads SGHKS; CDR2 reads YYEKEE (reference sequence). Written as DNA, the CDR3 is TGTGCCAGCAGCTGGACAGGGACGGGAGAGCAGTACTTC. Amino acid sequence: CASSWTGTGEQYF.

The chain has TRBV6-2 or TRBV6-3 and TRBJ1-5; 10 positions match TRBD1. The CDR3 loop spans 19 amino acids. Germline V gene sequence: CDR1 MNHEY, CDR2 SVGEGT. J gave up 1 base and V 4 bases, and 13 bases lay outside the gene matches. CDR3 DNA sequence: TGTGCCAGCAGTTTTCCAACCGGGACAGGGGACAGGAGCAATCAGCCCCAGCATTTT. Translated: CASSFPTGTGDRSNQPQHF.

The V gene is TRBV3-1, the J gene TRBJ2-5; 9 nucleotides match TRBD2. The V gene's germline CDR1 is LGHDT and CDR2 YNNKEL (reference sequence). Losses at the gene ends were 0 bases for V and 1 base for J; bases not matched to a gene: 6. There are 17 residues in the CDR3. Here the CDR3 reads CASSQDLAGEPQETQYF. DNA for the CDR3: TGTGCCAGCAGCCAAGACTTAGCGGGGGAACCCCAAGAGACCCAGTACTTC.

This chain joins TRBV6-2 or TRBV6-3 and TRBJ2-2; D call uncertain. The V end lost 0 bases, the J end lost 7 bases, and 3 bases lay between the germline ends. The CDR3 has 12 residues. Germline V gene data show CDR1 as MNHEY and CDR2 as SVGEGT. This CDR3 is CASSYSGGELFF. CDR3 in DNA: TGTGCCAGCAGTTACTCGGGCGGGGAGCTGTTTTTT.